This T cell receptor beta chain emerged from a study of CD8+CD57+ T cells in acquired aplastic anemia (dated by TCRdb to the late 2010s). Background on the whole study: On average, sorted CD4+ and CD8+ cells yielded 3.2 ug of extracted DNA, with a range of 0.2 to 27.4 ug. Mean read counts for healthy donor samples were roughly 10 million for CD4+ cells and roughly 12 million for CD8+ cells.

The CDR3 totals 13 residues, both ends included. Only CDR3 DNA remains: 39 bases, in frame from the first base. The junction carries 12 bases between V and J, which are trimmed by 6 bases and 4 bases respectively. In this sample, this clonotype turned up a few times. Its antigen is not yet known. A clone one base away is much larger, so this may be a read error. Here the CDR3 omits its conserved ending phenylalanine or tryptophan, so a read error is the likely source. TCR repertoires of sorted CD4+ and CD8+ blood T cells from severe aplastic anemia patients and healthy subjects were deep-sequenced in the study. Ficoll-Paque density gradient centrifugation was used to isolate peripheral blood mononuclear cells. Before DNA extraction, CD4+ and CD8+ T cells were sorted with FACS or magnetic beads. Genomic DNA was used as template for profiling of TCR beta VDJ combinations and CDR3 sequences. An Illumina HiSeq 2000 was the platform used for TCR repertoire sequencing. For the original study's pipeline: TRBV/TRBJ rearrangement plots, CDR3 size and DJ length profiles, and Simpson's diversity index were used to evaluate the repertoires. Whichever DNA sequence was most abundant in the deep sequencing data was defined as the immunodominant clone. CDR3 amino acid sequences were screened for sharing across subjects and were compared with published repertoires and the VDJdb database. Using fastp trimming at Q25 and MiXCR clonotype assembly, TCRdb reanalyzed the public sequencing data and kept in-frame beta chains. Rows are combined by CDR3 protein, so each entry shows the most common genes and DNA. For this entry, the V and J calls and clone size follow TCRdb and not the study's own pipeline. For this sample the table gives 75,000 to 90,000 distinct CDR3 sequences, of which under 50% were detected only once. Around 63% of the sample is taken by the ten largest.

Study-wide conclusions, independent of this receptor: CD8+ Simpson's diversity did not differ significantly between patients and healthy controls (P=0.060). Roughly 30 CD8+ CDR3 sequences were found to be shared between patients and controls, but these sequences appeared to be highly expressed in patients and within the immunodominant clones of the patients.

The chain employs TRBV12-3 or TRBV12-4 and TRBJ2-5; D gene: possibly TRBD2, on 5 matching bases. The source of this sequence is a human donor in good health, serving as a control. Sequenced sample: sorted CD4+, CD8+, or CD8+CD57+ T cells (not recorded which) from PBMCs. Here the CDR3 is given as CASSMSGLETQYS. The sequenced DNA is TGTGCCAGCAGCATGTCGGGGTTAGAGACCCAGTACTCC.